Listed below are T cell receptor beta chains from one sample, sequenced in a study of tumor and adjacent non-tumor tissue in lung cancer. TCRdb independently ran MiXCR on the multiplex PCR reads; one entry per CDR3 protein. This table holds about 200,000 distinct CDR3 sequences, approximately 74% found once. The source material was lung tumor tissue. The source is a man aged 55-75 years with non-small cell lung cancer. Each CDR3 is given with its conserved first and last residue.

J gene,V gene,CDR3 protein
TRBJ1-6,TRBV9,CASSLRDREITGSPLHF
TRBJ1-5,TRBV6-1,CTSNEPPLGYSNQPQHF
TRBJ1-3,TRBV4-1,CASSQQRSTGLNTIYF
TRBJ1-5,TRBV20-1,CRASGGQNQPQHF
TRBJ1-1,TRBV6-5,CASSYPSVHGAFF
TRBJ2-4,TRBV11-3,CVSSPRDPKNIQYF
TRBJ2-6,TRBV4-3,CSIGQEAVSGANVLTF
TRBJ2-5,TRBV20-1,CSARGTSGRETQYF
TRBJ2-3,TRBV5-1,CASSLAPGTDTQYF
TRBJ2-7,TRBV28,CASSPLRGTGSSYEQYF
TRBJ2-2,TRBV29-1,CSAGRRENTGELFF
TRBJ2-7,TRBV5-4,CASSSRTSVKHYEQYF
TRBJ2-7,TRBV11-2,CASSSLVLAGWDYEQYF
TRBJ2-5,TRBV7-9,CASSLTGSQETQYF
TRBJ1-5,TRBV7-9,CVSSFTGLGNQPQHF
TRBJ2-3,TRBV4-2,CASSQVSGNSTDTQYF